Below are 29 T cell receptor beta chains sequenced from a single sample in a study of regulatory T cells in long-lasting Graves disease. Combining iRepertoire HTBI primers with Arm-PCR of CDR3 regions, the authors built TCR beta libraries. MiXCR, run by TCRdb on the multiplex PCR reads, gives a single entry per CDR3 protein. The repertoire includes about half a million distinct CDR3 sequences, about 20% of them detected once, and 13% sits in the top ten. Time point of the sample: persistent/refractory GD, antithyroid drugs over 5 years with positive TRAb. The TCR library was prepared using RNA isolated from PBMCs. This specimen was peripheral blood mononuclear cells (PBMCs), taken when the disease was refractory, from a patient treated with antithyroid drugs. The receptors were gathered from a female donor with Graves disease.

The table lists this clonotype with many counts. The V call is TRBV12-3 or TRBV12-4, the J call TRBJ2-2; a weak D match, TRBD2 (6 bases). This CDR3 contains 13 residues. Trimming removed 4 bases at V and 10 bases at J, with 13 bases between. The CDR3: CASSSGLPEELFF. The CDR3 nucleotides read TGTGCCAGCAGTTCGGGACTTCCGGAGGAGCTGTTTTTT.

V gene TRBV6-1 combines with J gene TRBJ2-5; 7 positions match TRBD1. CDR3 length: 14 residues. Germline V gene lookup returns CDR1 MNHNS and CDR2 SASEGT. Trimming took 5 bases from V and 5 from J; bases not matched to a gene: 8. The CDR3 here is CASSTAQGSETQYF. DNA for the CDR3: TGTGCCAGCAGTACGGCACAGGGGTCGGAGACCCAGTACTTC.

This clonotype was detected only a few times. At one boundary the junction diverges from the germline segment, which might be a read error. The rearrangement uses TRBV5-1 and TRBJ1-1; tentative D call: TRBD1 (6 bases). The CDR3 has 14 amino acids. Per germline, CDR1 SGHRS and CDR2 YFSETQ. CDR3 loop: CASRLDRMNTEAFF. DNA for the CDR3: TGCGCCAGCAGATTGGACAGAATGAACACTGAAGCTTTCTTT.

This clonotype came up a few times. The chain carries TRBV30 and TRBJ1-5; the D gene is possibly TRBD1 (5 bases). This CDR3 comprises 13 residues. Germline V gene data show CDR1 as GTSNPN and CDR2 as SVGIG (reference sequence). V was pared by 1 base and J by 6 bases, with 10 bases between. As DNA, the CDR3 is TGTGCCTGGAGTGGGAAGGGACTTCAGCCCCAGCATTTT. Its translation is CAWSGKGLQPQHF.

This clonotype appeared many times. The rearrangement uses TRBV6-1 and TRBJ2-7; D is perhaps TRBD1 (6 bases). The V end lost 6 bases, the J end lost 5 bases, and 23 bases lay between the germline ends. Germline CDR1 and CDR2: MNHNS and SASEGT. The CDR3 consists of 16 residues. The CDR3 region is CASRNFQLRGSHEQYF. CDR3 coding DNA: TGTGCCAGCAGGAACTTTCAGCTTAGGGGGTCCCACGAGCAGTACTTC.

At least ten counts were recorded for this clonotype. The J gene is TRBJ1-4, the V gene TRBV7-2; no clear D gene. Germline V lookup: CDR1 SGHTA, CDR2 FQGNSA. The CDR3 has 16 residues. V was cut by 0 bases and J by 0 bases, with 8 bases left in between. CDR3 nucleotide sequence: TGTGCCAGCAGCTTAGCCCTTTATGCAACTAATGAAAAACTGTTTTTT. This codes for CASSLALYATNEKLFF. Complete variable domain (other parts from reference TRBV7-2 and TRBJ1-4): GAGVSQSPSNKVTEKGKDVELRCDPISGHTALYWYRQSLGQGLEFLIYFQGNSAPDKSGLPSDRFSAERTGGSVSTLTIQRTQQEDSAVYLCASSLALYATNEKLFFGSGTQLSVL.

In this sample, this clonotype turned up many times. The J gene is TRBJ1-6, the V gene TRBV2; D gene ambiguous. CDR3 length: 13 amino acids. The ends were cut back, 8 bases at V and 7 bases at J, with 12 bases in the middle. Germline-derived CDR1 and CDR2 are SNHLY and FYNNEI. The CDR3 nucleotides are TGTGCCAGCGAACAGCAAAAAAATTCACCCCTCCACTTT. Residues: CASEQQKNSPLHF.

This clonotype was detected many times. In nucleotides, the CDR3 is TGTGCCACCAGCAGAGAACTGACCGGGGAGCTGTTTTTT. Its translation is CATSRELTGELFF. This chain uses TRBV15 with TRBJ2-2; D not resolved. V dropped 0 bases and J dropped 5 bases, with 4 bases sitting between them. The CDR3 consists of 13 residues. Germline assignment: CDR1 LNHNV and CDR2 YYDKDF (reference sequence).

This clonotype was seen a few times. The rearrangement links TRBV6-5 to TRBJ1-1; possible D gene TRBD1, 5 bases. The length of the CDR3 is 13 residues. V lost 2 bases, J lost 5 bases, and 9 bases lay in between. Germline CDR1 and CDR2: MNHEY and SVGAGI. The CDR3 DNA reads as TGTGCCAGCAGTTACAGGGGTGAGACTGAAGCTTTCTTT. This translates into CASSYRGETEAFF.

The chain carries TRBV9 and TRBJ2-2, with D perhaps TRBD1 (6 bases). The CDR3 consists of 15 residues. CDR1 is SGDLS, CDR2 YYNGEE, per germline. V was shortened by 0 bases and J by 4 bases, with 10 bases between the two germline ends. The CDR3 is CASSVGGQSTGELFF. Here the CDR3 DNA reads TGTGCCAGCAGCGTAGGAGGACAGTCCACCGGGGAGCTGTTTTTT.

The rearrangement uses TRBV20-1 and TRBJ1-5; D remains ambiguous. The germline CDR1 and CDR2 sequences are DFQATT and SNEGSKA (reference sequence). V dropped 1 base and J dropped 7 bases, with 17 bases sitting between them. This CDR3 is 15 amino acids long. The CDR3 coding sequence is TGCAGTGCTAGAGCAGTAGGCACAGCTGAGCAGCCCCAGCATTTT. It is translated as CSARAVGTAEQPQHF.

The chain carries TRBV5-1 and TRBJ2-6; D is perhaps TRBD2 (6 bases). Germline CDR1 SGHRS, CDR2 YFSETQ. Trimming left V 5 bases short and J 0 bases short, with 6 bases between. This CDR3 has 14 amino acids. CDR3 in amino acids: CASRRDSGANVLTF. The DNA of the CDR3 is TGCGCCAGCAGGCGGGACTCTGGGGCCAACGTCCTGACTTTC. Combining the CDR3 with reference TRBV5-1 and TRBJ2-6 gives the whole variable domain KAGVTQTPRYLIKTRGQQVTLSCSPISGHRSVSWYQQTPGQGLQFLFEYFSETQRNKGNFPGRFSGRQFSNSRSEMNVSTLELGDSALYLCASRRDSGANVLTFGAGSRLTVL.

This clonotype was counted ten times or more. The rearrangement uses TRBV12-3 or TRBV12-4 and TRBJ1-6; 7 bases map to TRBD1. The CDR3 spans 14 residues. The trim removed 6 bases at V and 8 bases at J, leaving 7 bases unmatched. The DNA for the CDR3 is TGTGCCAGCAGCCTTGGACAGGACTATTCACCCCTCCACTTT. Translation gives CASSLGQDYSPLHF.

This clonotype was seen many times. V is TRBV12-3 or TRBV12-4 and J is TRBJ1-2; TRBD1 might be the D (5 bases). Trimming left V 0 bases short and J 8 bases short, with 19 bases between. This CDR3 has 16 residues. This chain's CDR3 is CASSLATGYQGDGYTF. The CDR3 coding sequence is TGTGCCAGCAGTTTAGCCACAGGTTATCAGGGTGACGGCTACACCTTC.

This clonotype was seen ten or more times. The CDR3 protein is CAINRQGPGTEAFF. The CDR3 DNA follows: TGTGCCATCAATCGACAGGGACCAGGCACTGAAGCTTTCTTT. V is TRBV10-3 and J is TRBJ1-1; 7 nucleotides agree with TRBD1. The CDR3 length is 14 residues. Per germline, CDR1 ENHRY and CDR2 SYGVKD. With 7 bases clipped from V and 4 bases from J, the junction kept 9 bases outside the gene matches.

At least ten counts were recorded for this clonotype. The V and J genes are TRBV28 and TRBJ2-5, with D perhaps TRBD1 or TRBD2 (6 bases each). CDR1 MDHEN and CDR2 SYDVKM come from the germline V gene. The CDR3 runs 14 residues. The ends were cut back, 6 bases at V and 5 bases at J, with 16 bases in the middle. The CDR3 loop reads CASRRVGGTETQYF. The CDR3 nucleotides read TGTGCCAGCAGGCGAGTGGGGGGCACGGAGACCCAGTACTTC.

The chain joins TRBV27 to TRBJ1-3; 7 bases fit TRBD1. Germline lookup yields CDR1 MNHEY and CDR2 SMNVEV (reference sequence). V dropped 2 bases and J dropped 8; count of bases not matched to a gene: 3. The CDR3 extends over 13 amino acids. The CDR3 DNA reads TGTGCCAGCAGTTTAATCCAGGGGGACACCATATATTTT. This encodes CASSLIQGDTIYF.

This clonotype was counted only a few times. DNA for the CDR3: TGTGCCAGTAGTCCAACTCCGGGACAGGATCTTCGAGGCCCCGGGGAGCTGTTTTTT. It is translated as CASSPTPGQDLRGPGELFF. The rearrangement uses TRBV19 and TRBJ2-2; 8 nucleotides line up with TRBD1. The CDR3 has 19 amino acids. The V gene end was trimmed by 5 bases and the J gene end by 6 bases; junction bases not matched to a gene: 20. Germline loops: CDR1 LNHDA, CDR2 SQIVND (reference sequence).

This clonotype was seen repeatedly, ten times or more. This rearrangement joins TRBV7-2 to TRBJ2-2; D gene uncertain. V was trimmed by 2 bases and J by 0 bases, leaving 13 bases between them. This CDR3 is 17 amino acids long. Germline-derived CDR1 and CDR2 are SGHTA and FQGNSA. DNA of the CDR3: TGTGCCAGCAGCTTACATTCGGCAGCAACGAACACCGGGGAGCTGTTTTTT. It translates to CASSLHSAATNTGELFF.

The V call is TRBV6-2 or TRBV6-3, the J call TRBJ1-6; D not resolved. Germline loops: CDR1 MNHEY, CDR2 SVGEGT. This CDR3 contains 16 residues. The V gene lost 6 bases and the J gene lost 0 bases, with 12 bases spanning the gap. CDR3 in DNA: TGTGCCAGCAGGGACTCGACCAGCTCCTATAATTCACCCCTCCACTTT. It codes for CASRDSTSSYNSPLHF.

There are many counts of this clonotype. V and J are TRBV2 and TRBJ2-7; TRBD1 is a possible D gene (6 bases). This CDR3 has 12 residues. The V and J ends lost 5 bases and 3 bases respectively, with 8 bases between them. CDR1 is SNHLY and CDR2 is FYNNEI in the germline V gene. CDR3 in amino acids: CASSQQGYEQYF. Written as DNA, the CDR3 is TGTGCCAGCAGTCAACAGGGCTACGAGCAGTACTTC.

This clonotype was observed many times. V and J are TRBV28 and TRBJ1-5, with D hard to call. Trimming took 10 bases from V and 1 from J, leaving 11 bases between them. CDR3 length: 13 residues. The germline V gene encodes CDR1 MDHEN and CDR2 SYDVKM. CDR3 nucleotides: TGTGCCACCCGGCCCCCGAGCAATCAGCCCCAGCATTTT. It codes for CATRPPSNQPQHF.

The CDR3 DNA is TGTGCCATCAGTGTAGGTCAGAATAATTCACCCCTCCACTTT. Amino acid sequence: CAISVGQNNSPLHF. This sequence joins TRBV10-3 and TRBJ1-6; D call uncertain. The CDR3 totals 14 residues. Germline V gives CDR1 ENHRY, CDR2 SYGVKD. V gave up 4 bases and J gave up 5 bases, with 9 bases separating them.

Notes on this clonotype: Given a much more abundant clone one base away, this may be a read error. This rearrangement joins TRBV12-3 or TRBV12-4 to TRBJ2-2; D perhaps matches TRBD1 (6 bases). Trimming removed 11 bases at V and 6 bases at J, with 13 bases between. CDR3 length: 12 amino acids. CDR3 amino acids: CACGRGPGELFF. CDR3 sequence (DNA): TGTGCCTGCGGCAGGGGCCCCGGGGAGCTGTTTTTT.

This clonotype came up many times. The gene calls are TRBV28 and TRBJ2-2; possibly TRBD1 or TRBD2 for D (5 bases each). V dropped 6 bases and J dropped 4 bases, with 12 bases sitting between them. Germline CDR1 is MDHEN and CDR2 is SYDVKM. CDR3 length: 14 residues. The CDR3 nucleotides read TGTGCCAGCAGCTTCCCAGGGACCACCGGGGAGCTGTTTTTT. This encodes CASSFPGTTGELFF.

In its sample, this clonotype was seen once. The V call is TRBV6-1, the J call TRBJ2-1, with TRBD1 matching over 10 bases. The CDR3 is made up of 15 amino acids. The V segment lost 6 bases and the J segment 5 bases; nucleotides outside the gene matches: 7. Germline CDR1 is MNHNS and CDR2 is SASEGT. In DNA form, the CDR3 reads TGTGCCAGCAGGCGAGGGACAGGGGTACACAATGAGCAGTTCTTC. Residues: CASRRGTGVHNEQFF.

This clonotype was seen more than once but under ten times. The V gene is TRBV29-1, the J gene TRBJ2-5; D unresolved. The CDR3 loop spans 11 amino acids. Looked up from germline, CDR1 is SQVTM and CDR2 is ANQGSEA. V was cut by 3 bases and J by 4 bases, with 6 bases left in between. DNA for the CDR3: TGCAGCGTTGACATGAGAGAGACCCAGTACTTC. Its protein product is CSVDMRETQYF.

The V and J genes are TRBV28 and TRBJ2-1; maybe TRBD2 (6 bases). Germline V gives CDR1 MDHEN, CDR2 SYDVKM. CDR3 length: 14 residues. Trimming shortened V by 2 bases and J by 7 bases, and 12 bases separated the two germline ends. CDR3 residues: CASSLRGRSNEQFF. CDR3 in DNA: TGTGCCAGCAGTTTACGGGGGAGGAGTAATGAGCAGTTCTTC.

This clonotype was observed a handful of times. The V call is TRBV30, the J call TRBJ1-5; maybe TRBD1 (5 bases). The CDR3 has 13 amino acids. V was shortened by 3 bases and J by 1 base, with 7 bases between the two germline ends. CDR1 GTSNPN and CDR2 SVGIG come from the germline V gene (reference sequence). The CDR3: CAWRRDSNQPQHF. CDR3 sequence (DNA): TGTGCCTGGAGGCGGGACAGCAATCAGCCCCAGCATTTT.